Each of the 27 T cell receptor beta chains below was sequenced from the same sample in a study of beta chain features in type 1 diabetes. Their antigens are not known. Reverse transcription of all isolated RNA meant that expressed TCRB transcripts were sequenced. Libraries were prepared by immunoSEQ multiplex PCR; TCRdb keeps only in-frame clonotypes and omits some of them. Counted here are a few hundred thousand clones, 8% to 10% occurring once; the ten biggest clones make up 0.45% to 0.65%. Study-level results: In every one of the four CD4+ subsets, TCRB CDR3s were moderately but significantly shorter in Type 1 diabetes patients.

The sequenced sample was central memory CD4+ T cells from blood. The origin of the receptors is a man aged 25 to 40 with type 1 diabetes.

This clone was counted a few times. At the DNA level, this CDR3 is encoded by other sequences in the same sample as well. CDR3 in amino acids: CACPRSGSRDEQYF. For the CDR3, the DNA is TGTGCCTGTCCTAGGAGCGGGAGCAGGGACGAGCAGTACTTC. The chain couples TRBV30 to TRBJ2-7, with TRBD2 identical over 8 bases. The length of the CDR3 is 14 residues. The germline V gene has CDR1 GTSNPN and CDR2 SVGIG (reference sequence). V shed 6 bases and J 5 bases; nucleotides not matched to a gene: 12.

In DNA, the CDR3 is TGTGCCAGCAGCTTAGTCGGGTCAGCTAACTATGGCTACACCTTC. Its protein is CASSLVGSANYGYTF. The chain uses TRBV7-4 and TRBJ1-2; D not resolved. Trimming pared 1 base from V and 0 bases from J, leaving 9 bases between. Germline-derived CDR1 and CDR2 are SGHVT and SQSDAQ. The CDR3 loop spans 15 amino acids.

This clone has a handful of counts. The chain carries TRBV11-3 and TRBJ2-1; 7 bases align to TRBD1. V lost 8 bases, J lost 5 bases, and 6 bases stayed unmatched. This CDR3 is built from 13 residues. Germline loops: CDR1 SGHNT, CDR2 YENEEA. The DNA for the CDR3 is TGTGCCAGCCAGATACAGGGGAACAATGAGCAGTTCTTC. Protein: CASQIQGNNEQFF.

This clone has just a few counts. CDR3: CASSLGGAGKEQFF. The CDR3, as DNA: TGTGCCAGCAGCTTAGGGGGCGCGGGGAAAGAGCAGTTCTTC. This chain connects TRBV7-2 to TRBJ2-1; weak D call: TRBD2 (6 bases). The germline V and J ends were trimmed by 1 base and 10 bases, with 14 bases remaining between them. The CDR3 is made up of 14 amino acids. CDR1 is SGHTA, CDR2 FQGNSA, per germline. Full variable domain (missing parts from reference TRBV7-2 and TRBJ2-1): GAGVSQSPSNKVTEKGKDVELRCDPISGHTALYWYRQSLGQGLEFLIYFQGNSAPDKSGLPSDRFSAERTGGSVSTLTIQRTQQEDSAVYLCASSLGGAGKEQFFGPGTRLTVL.

The CDR3 DNA reads TGTGCCAGCAGTTTGACTAGCGGCACAGATACGCAGTATTTT. The encoded protein is CASSLTSGTDTQYF. The rearrangement joins TRBV25-1 to TRBJ2-3; the match to TRBD2 covers 8 bases. J was trimmed by 1 base and V by 5 bases; bases with no gene match: 2. From germline, CDR1 is MGHDK and CDR2 SYGVNS. CDR3 length: 14 residues.

This clone has just a few counts. This chain joins TRBV7-9 and TRBJ1-1; possibly TRBD1 for D (5 bases). The germline V gene encodes CDR1 SEHNR and CDR2 FQNEAQ (reference sequence). This CDR3 has 11 amino acids. Here the CDR3 reads CVIRVDTEAFF. CDR3 nucleotides: TGTGTAATCAGGGTGGACACTGAAGCTTTCTTT.

There are many counts of this clone. The same CDR3 is also encoded by other DNA sequences in this sample. V gene TRBV18 combines with J gene TRBJ2-7, with 8 bases lining up with TRBD2. Germline V gene sequence: CDR1 KGHSH, CDR2 LQKENI. Trimming cost V 3 bases and J 0 bases; bases outside gene matches: 1. This CDR3 contains 14 residues. CDR3 nucleotides: TGTGCCAGCTCACCGGGACTAGTCTCCTACGAGCAGTACTTC. Encoded protein: CASSPGLVSYEQYF.

The chain carries TRBV19 and TRBJ1-2, with a weak D call TRBD1 (5 bases). V was shortened by 6 bases and J by 4 bases, with 18 bases between the two germline ends. From germline, CDR1 is LNHDA and CDR2 SQIVND (reference sequence). The CDR3 sequence is 15 residues long. In DNA form, the CDR3 reads TGTGCCAGTAGCACCGTTGGGGCGGGGCTCTATGGCTACACCTTC. Protein sequence: CASSTVGAGLYGYTF.

This clone came up a few times. V gene TRBV11-2 combines with J gene TRBJ2-6, with 7 bases lining up with TRBD1. Germline CDR1 and CDR2: SGHAT and FQNNGV. Germline trimming cut 1 base from V and 1 base from J; bases unmatched to any gene: 1. CDR3 length equals 16 residues. Here the CDR3 reads CASSLGDSSGANVLTF. The CDR3, as DNA: TGTGCCAGCAGCTTAGGGGACAGTTCTGGGGCCAACGTCCTGACTTTC.

This clone turned up a few times. The chain carries TRBV2 and TRBJ2-3; 8 positions agree with TRBD2. The CDR3 is 15 amino acids. Per the germline V gene, CDR1 is SNHLY and CDR2 is FYNNEI. The V and J ends lost 5 bases and 2 bases, in that order; junction bases with no gene match: 6. The CDR3 here is CASSSREGLTDTQYF. CDR3 coding DNA: TGTGCCAGCAGTTCACGGGAGGGACTCACAGATACGCAGTATTTT.

The chain uses TRBV4-3 and TRBJ1-5; D gene uncertain. The V gene's germline CDR1 is LGHNA and CDR2 YSLEER. V lost 0 bases, J lost 7 bases, and 13 bases lay in between. The CDR3 is 15 amino acids. CDR3 in amino acids: CASSQDEAGGQPQHF. CDR3 nucleotide sequence: TGCGCCAGCAGCCAAGATGAGGCCGGAGGACAGCCCCAGCATTTT.

This clone was seen a few times. This rearrangement joins TRBV6-5 to TRBJ2-1; D gene unclear. Trimming left V 0 bases short and J 1 base short, with 4 bases between. This CDR3 comprises 14 residues. The V gene's germline CDR1 is MNHEY and CDR2 SVGAGI. CDR3 nucleotide sequence: TGTGCCAGCAGTTACTCTGGATCCTACAATGAGCAGTTCTTC. Its translation is CASSYSGSYNEQFF.

The chain carries TRBV7-6 and TRBJ1-1; TRBD1 matches 9 bases. With V trimmed by 5 bases and J by 4 bases, 8 bases remained unmatched. The CDR3 length is 15 residues. The germline V gene has CDR1 SGHVS and CDR2 FNYEAQ. The CDR3 loop reads CASSGGQGIGTEAFF. The CDR3 nucleotides are TGTGCCAGCAGCGGAGGACAGGGGATAGGCACTGAAGCTTTCTTT.

This rearrangement joins TRBV18 to TRBJ1-5, with 9 bases that match TRBD1. Germline values: CDR1 KGHSH, CDR2 LQKENI. Germline trimming cut 5 bases from V and 5 bases from J; bases unmatched to any gene: 16. The CDR3 consists of 18 residues. The CDR3 sequence is CASSDLYPGQGGHQPQHF. CDR3 sequence (DNA): TGTGCCAGCTCAGATCTGTACCCGGGACAGGGAGGGCATCAGCCCCAGCATTTT.

The rearrangement links TRBV18 to TRBJ2-7; tentatively, D is TRBD2 (6 bases). CDR3 length: 15 amino acids. Germline V gene sequence: CDR1 KGHSH, CDR2 LQKENI. Trimming shortened V by 2 bases and J by 2 bases, and 13 bases separated the two germline ends. CDR3 in amino acids: CASSPKATSPYEQYF. The CDR3 DNA sequence: TGTGCCAGCTCACCAAAAGCAACTAGCCCCTACGAGCAGTACTTC.

This clone was observed a few times. The V gene is TRBV4-2, the J gene TRBJ1-2, with TRBD1 matching 9 bases. The CDR3 consists of 15 residues. Trimming at V came to 4 bases and at J to 7 bases, leaving 10 bases not matched to a gene. Germline loops: CDR1 LGHNA, CDR2 YNFKEQ. CDR3 sequence reads: CASSPWTGEGSGYTF. CDR3 nucleotides: TGTGCCAGCAGCCCATGGACAGGGGAGGGCAGTGGCTACACCTTC.

This clone turned up a few times. Here the CDR3 reads CASSPTGTATNEKLFF. The DNA of the CDR3 is TGTGCCAGCTCACCAACAGGGACCGCAACTAATGAAAAACTGTTTTTT. The chain combines TRBV18 with TRBJ1-4; possible D gene TRBD1, 6 bases. The V gene lost 2 bases and the J gene lost 0 bases, with 10 bases spanning the gap. This CDR3 comprises 16 residues. CDR1 is KGHSH, CDR2 LQKENI, per germline.

The sample holds a few counts of this clone. This rearrangement joins TRBV29-1 to TRBJ2-1; perhaps D is TRBD1 or TRBD2 (5 bases each). The V gene lost 4 bases and the J gene lost 2 bases, with 12 bases spanning the gap. Per germline, CDR1 SQVTM and CDR2 ANQGSEA. This CDR3 spans 14 amino acids. This CDR3 is CSVARGNTYNEQFF. The CDR3 nucleotides are TGCAGCGTTGCGAGGGGCAATACCTACAATGAGCAGTTCTTC.

About this clone: This sample also contains other DNA sequences that code for the same CDR3. V is TRBV7-8 and J is TRBJ1-1; D is unclear. The CDR3 has 12 amino acids. Trimming shortened V by 5 bases and J by 6 bases, and 10 bases separated the two germline ends. From germline, CDR1 is SGHVS and CDR2 FQNEAQ. The CDR3 DNA reads as TGTGCCAGCAGCCTTGGACGGCCTGAAGCTTTCTTT. Protein sequence: CASSLGRPEAFF.

The CDR3 region has the DNA TGCGCCAGCAGCTCCCTCGGGACCCAAGAGACCCAGTACTTC. Its protein product is CASSSLGTQETQYF. V is TRBV5-1 and J is TRBJ2-5; TRBD1 or TRBD2 may be the D gene (5 bases each). The CDR3 has 14 amino acids. The V end lost 3 bases, the J end lost 1 base, and 10 bases lay between the germline ends. CDR1 and CDR2 from the germline V gene are SGHRS and YFSETQ.

The rearrangement links TRBV29-1 to TRBJ2-1; unclear D gene. The CDR3 is 10 residues long. Germline CDR1 is SQVTM and CDR2 is ANQGSEA. CDR3 sequence reads: CSGVINEQFF. The CDR3 nucleotides are TGCAGTGGGGTTATCAATGAGCAGTTCTTC.

In its sample, this clone was seen many times. The chain combines TRBV19 with TRBJ2-5; tentatively, D is TRBD1 or TRBD2 (6 bases each). V was pared by 6 bases and J by 2 bases, with 19 bases between. The germline CDR1 and CDR2 sequences are LNHDA and SQIVND (reference sequence). This CDR3 is built from 16 residues. CDR3: CASSHFLRGGQETQYF. The CDR3, as DNA: TGTGCCAGTAGCCATTTTCTCAGGGGAGGACAAGAGACCCAGTACTTC.

This clone was seen only a few times. This same CDR3 is encoded by further DNA sequences in the sample. The J gene is TRBJ2-7, the V gene TRBV27; 13 bases fit TRBD2. CDR1 and CDR2 from the germline V gene are MNHEY and SMNVEV (reference sequence). The CDR3 covers 14 residues. The J segment lost 6 bases and the V segment lost 6 bases, leaving 5 bases of the junction unmatched. CDR3 sequence: CASRLGLAGSEQYF. CDR3 bases: TGTGCCAGCAGGTTGGGACTAGCGGGATCCGAGCAGTACTTC.

This clone was observed a handful of times. The chain joins TRBV2 to TRBJ1-1; D may be TRBD1 (6 bases). The germline gives CDR1 SNHLY, CDR2 FYNNEI. CDR3 length equals 13 residues. V lost 7 bases, J lost 5 bases, and 14 bases lay in between. The CDR3 reads CASKGQMGTEAFF. In nucleotides, the CDR3 is TGTGCCAGCAAAGGACAGATGGGGACTGAAGCTTTCTTT.

This clone was observed a few times. It may be a read error: a sequence one base away is much more abundant. The chain recombines TRBV4-2 with TRBJ2-3; D is uncertain. The CDR3 is made up of 12 amino acids. Germline values: CDR1 LGHNA, CDR2 YNFKEQ. Trimming stripped 4 bases from V and 2 bases from J, with 4 bases between. The CDR3 region has the DNA TGTGCCAGCAGCCCATACACAGATACGCAGTATTTT. It is translated as CASSPYTDTQYF.

This clone came up many times. V and J are TRBV28 and TRBJ1-5; tentative D call: TRBD1 (5 bases). The CDR3 is 15 amino acids. Germline CDR1 reads MDHEN; CDR2 reads SYDVKM. V was pared by 3 bases and J by 2 bases, with 11 bases between. CDR3 nucleotides: TGTGCCAGCAGTTTCTGGGCCAGGGGCAATCAGCCCCAGCATTTT. Protein: CASSFWARGNQPQHF.

As concerns this clone: The same CDR3 is also encoded by other DNA sequences in this sample. The chain recombines TRBV5-1 with TRBJ2-5, with 8 bases matching TRBD1. V gave up 4 bases and J gave up 3 bases; unmatched junction bases: 5. The length of the CDR3 is 14 residues. In germline, CDR1 is SGHRS, CDR2 YFSETQ. Written as DNA, the CDR3 is TGCGCCAGCAGCCTAGACAGGGGAGAAGAGACCCAGTACTTC. Its translation is CASSLDRGEETQYF.